These 9 T cell receptor beta chains were sequenced from one sample in a study of blood T cell repertoires in COVID-19. Clones were read by immunoSEQ multiplex PCR, and TCRdb kept only the in-frame ones, dropping some. Found here are 250,000 to 300,000 clones, about 87% of them singletons; the top ten hold 6.3%. Sequencing used peripheral blood. Every receptor here comes from a woman aged 50 to 65 with COVID-19, enrolled during active disease.

The CDR3 spells CASSHQDRAYYGYTF. The CDR3 region has the DNA TGCGCCAGCAGCCACCAGGACAGGGCCTACTATGGCTACACCTTC. The chain uses TRBV4-1 and TRBJ1-2, with 8 positions matching TRBD1. Germline CDR1 is MGHRA and CDR2 is YSYEKL. The CDR3 has 15 residues. Trimming cost V 3 bases and J 3 bases; bases outside gene matches: 6.

In regard to this clone: No conserved phenylalanine or tryptophan ends this CDR3, so it is likely a read error. It is unclear where the CDR3 begins or ends on the DNA, so no DNA is shown, and the CDR3 is as TCRdb lists it. V gene TRBV19 combines with J gene TRBJ1-1; whether TRBD1, the table's D call, matches the DNA was not checked. The CDR3 is 11 amino acids in total, end residues counted. Germline-derived CDR1 and CDR2 are LNHDA and SQIVND (reference sequence). The CDR3 region is CASSIPGRTVP.

The V and J genes are TRBV4-2 and TRBJ1-4, with D possibly being TRBD1 (5 bases). Germline V lookup: CDR1 LGHNA, CDR2 YNFKEQ. The CDR3 has 15 residues. V was clipped by 1 base and J by 5 bases, with 11 bases between them. CDR3 in amino acids: CASSQVDRKNEKLFF. In DNA form, the CDR3 reads TGTGCCAGCAGCCAAGTAGACAGAAAAAATGAAAAACTGTTTTTT.

This chain links TRBV5-1 with TRBJ2-7; TRBD2 matches 7 bases. The germline gives CDR1 SGHRS, CDR2 YFSETQ. The V gene end was trimmed by 4 bases and the J gene end by 3 bases; junction bases not matched to a gene: 13. The CDR3 contains 16 residues. CDR3 DNA: TGCGCCAGCAGCCTGAGCTATGGACTAGGGCTCTACGAGCAGTACTTC. Translation gives CASSLSYGLGLYEQYF. The whole variable domain, filled in from reference TRBV5-1 and TRBJ2-7, reads KAGVTQTPRYLIKTRGQQVTLSCSPISGHRSVSWYQQTPGQGLQFLFEYFSETQRNKGNFPGRFSGRQFSNSRSEMNVSTLELGDSALYLCASSLSYGLGLYEQYFGPGTRLTVT.

This clone appeared once. The rearrangement links TRBV12-3 or TRBV12-4 to TRBJ1-1, with D perhaps TRBD1 (5 bases). The CDR3 is 12 amino acids. V lost 6 bases, J lost 10 bases, and 15 bases lay in between. Here the CDR3 reads CASSPAGRAAFF. In DNA, the CDR3 is TGTGCCAGCAGCCCCGCAGGGAGGGCAGCTTTCTTT.

The V and J genes are TRBV5-1 and TRBJ2-7, with 11 nucleotides matching TRBD2. Unmatched junction bases numbered 3, after V lost 4 bases and J lost 3 bases. Looked up from germline, CDR1 is SGHRS and CDR2 is YFSETQ. The CDR3 spans 14 residues. The CDR3 is CASSVTSGSYEQYF. CDR3 sequence (DNA): TGCGCCAGCAGCGTTACTAGCGGGAGCTACGAGCAGTACTTC.

This chain joins TRBV5-6 and TRBJ2-1; 10 bases are a match to TRBD2. V was pared by 7 bases and J by 3 bases, with 13 bases of the junction left unmatched. CDR1 is SGHDT, CDR2 YYEEEE, per germline. The CDR3 has 17 residues. CDR3 in DNA: TGTGCCAGCGAATCCGACCGACTAGCGGGCCTCTACAATGAGCAGTTCTTC. Translating gives CASESDRLAGLYNEQFF.

The J gene is TRBJ2-7, the V gene TRBV24-1, with D unresolved. The CDR3 runs 14 residues. In germline, CDR1 is KGHDR, CDR2 SFDVKD. The germline V and J ends were trimmed by 2 bases and 1 base, with 8 bases remaining between them. The CDR3 region is CATSDSRMSYEQYF. CDR3 nucleotides: TGTGCCACCAGTGATTCCAGAATGTCCTACGAGCAGTACTTC.

The V call is TRBV30, the J call TRBJ1-1; no clear D gene. Trimming removed 4 bases from V and 2 bases from J, with 5 bases in between. The CDR3 consists of 11 residues. Germline V lookup: CDR1 GTSNPN, CDR2 SVGIG (reference sequence). In DNA form, the CDR3 reads TGTGCCTGGAATATAAACACTGAAGCTTTCTTT. Translation gives CAWNINTEAFF. The full variable domain, in which reference TRBV30 and TRBJ1-1 provide the parts outside the CDR3, is SQTIHQWPATLVQPVGSPLSLECTVEGTSNPNLYWYRQAAGRGLQLLFYSVGIGQISSEVPQNLSASRPQDRQFILSSKKLLLSDSGFYLCAWNINTEAFFGQGTRLTVV.